This T cell receptor beta chain was recorded in a study of Graves' ophthalmopathy and Graves' hyperthyroidism. RNA transcripts were the source from which TCR beta CDR3 regions were amplified. First-round RT-PCR with HTBI primers preceded a second-round multiplex PCR. TCRdb reprocessed the multiplex PCR reads with MiXCR, giving one entry per CDR3 protein. The table has under 350,000 distinct CDR3 sequences, roughly 16% seen once; the top ten hold approximately 13%. The germline V gene encodes CDR1 KGHSH and CDR2 LQKENI. The germline V and J ends were trimmed by 2 bases and 5 bases, with 15 bases remaining between them. The length of the CDR3 is 15 residues.

What was sequenced was peripheral blood. The chain links TRBV18 to TRBJ1-2; D call uncertain. The origin of this receptor is an adult man with Graves' ophthalmopathy. The CDR3 DNA follows: TGTGCCAGCTCACCAGTCTCGTGGGAAGATTATGGCTACACCTTC. Protein: CASSPVSWEDYGYTF.